The rows below give T cell receptor beta chains drawn from one sample of a study of blood T cell repertoires in COVID-19. Measured with immunoSEQ multiplex PCR; TCRdb has only the in-frame clones, and not every one. The sample contains around 200,000 clones, approximately 79% of which appear only once. Sequenced input: peripheral blood. These receptors originate from a man in his thirties or forties with active or convalescent COVID-19. Each CDR3 is given with its conserved first and last residue. A D gene is named only where the DNA matches it firmly. The size field is filled for only some rows; it gives once, few, many or a size class.

CDR3 DNA	CDR3 protein	clone size	J gene	D gene	V gene
TGTGCCAGCTGCCCACTTCGCTCTGGAAACACCATATATTTT	CASCPLRSGNTIYF	.	TRBJ1-3	.	TRBV6-5
TGTGCCAGCACCCACACAGGGTACTATGGCTACACCTTC	CASTHTGYYGYTF	.	TRBJ1-2	.	TRBV12-3/TRBV12-4
TGTGCCAGCAGCGAACTAGCGGGAGGGCTCTACAATGAGCAGTTCTTC	CASSELAGGLYNEQFF	.	TRBJ2-1	TRBD2	TRBV7-2
TGTGCCAGCACCCCGACAGGGTCGAAAGATACGCAGTATTTT	CASTPTGSKDTQYF	.	TRBJ2-3	TRBD1	TRBV5-4
TGCAGCGTTGTGGTAGGGGCCTACGAGCAGTACTTC	CSVVVGAYEQYF	few	TRBJ2-7	.	TRBV29-1
TGTGCCAGCAGCTCGGGACAGGGACTTAATTCACCCCTCCACTTT	CASSSGQGLNSPLHF	few	TRBJ1-6	TRBD1	TRBV13
TGTGCCAGCAGCCCTCTCGGACAGTTTAATGAAAAACTGTTTTTT	CASSPLGQFNEKLFF	.	TRBJ1-4	.	TRBV7-9
TGTGCCAGCAGATCGGGACAGGGTAGGAATACGCAGTATTTT	CASRSGQGRNTQYF	.	TRBJ2-3	TRBD1	TRBV6-5
TGTGCCAGCAGCCAAGAGCGGGCGGGGAATTCACCCCTCCACTTT	CASSQERAGNSPLHF	.	TRBJ1-6	.	TRBV14
TGTGCCAGCAGTTACGCCGGGACAGGAACTGAAAAACTGTTTTTT	CASSYAGTGTEKLFF	.	TRBJ1-4	TRBD1	TRBV6-5
TGTGCCAGCAGCCCCGCGGGACGTACGAACACTGAAGCTTTCTTT	CASSPAGRTNTEAFF	.	TRBJ1-1	.	TRBV7-8
TGCGCCAGCAGCCAAGAGACGGGAAACTACGAGCAGTACTTC	CASSQETGNYEQYF	.	TRBJ2-7	.	TRBV4-3
TGTGCCAGCAGCTTGGCGCGACTAGCGGGGGTACAAGAGACCCAGTACTTC	CASSLARLAGVQETQYF	once	TRBJ2-5	TRBD2	TRBV5-4
TGCGCCAGCAGCCAAGGTTTAGGGGGGGGCGGGCAGTACTTC	CASSQGLGGGGQYF	.	TRBJ2-7	.	TRBV4-3
TGTGCCAGCAGTTATTCCGGGAAGGAGGAAGGAGAGACCCAGTACTTC	CASSYSGKEEGETQYF	.	TRBJ2-5	.	TRBV6-5
TGTGTCAGAAGCTTAGGCCAGACAAGTCTCTATGGCTACACCTTC	CVRSLGQTSLYGYTF	.	TRBJ1-2	.	TRBV7-5
TGTGCCATCAGTGCCCAGTCGGGGTCTGGAAACACCATATATTTT	CAISAQSGSGNTIYF	.	TRBJ1-3	.	TRBV10-3
TGTGCCAGTAGTCCCCCCTGGGGGGACTACAATGAGCAGTTCTTC	CASSPPWGDYNEQFF	.	TRBJ2-1	.	TRBV19
TGTGCCAGCAGCTTAGCGGACAGGGCTAGCACAGATACGCAGTATTTT	CASSLADRASTDTQYF	few	TRBJ2-3	TRBD1	TRBV11-3
TGTGCCAGTAGTCCGATCGGGGTCTCTGGAAACACCATATATTTT	CASSPIGVSGNTIYF	.	TRBJ1-3	.	TRBV19
TGTGCCAGCAGTTTATTCCAGGGGGCGCCGAGCTATGGCTACACCTTC	CASSLFQGAPSYGYTF	.	TRBJ1-2	TRBD1	TRBV28
TGTGCCAGCATTACAAGAGGCTCTGGAAACACCATATATTTT	CASITRGSGNTIYF	.	TRBJ1-3	.	TRBV28
TGCGCCAGCAGCCATGACAGGGCCGCCTACGAGCAGTACTTC	CASSHDRAAYEQYF	once	TRBJ2-7	TRBD1	TRBV5-1
TGTGCCAGCAGTCCCCCGGAGGGGAACACTGAAGCTTTCTTT	CASSPPEGNTEAFF	once	TRBJ1-1	.	TRBV6-6
TGTGCCAGCAGCCAGGGCAGGGGGCGAGGTTCACCCCTCCACTTT	CASSQGRGRGSPLHF	.	TRBJ1-6	TRBD1	TRBV3-1/TRBV3-2
TGTGCCAGTAGGGACCCACAGGGGCGGGATACGCAGTATTTT	CASRDPQGRDTQYF	.	TRBJ2-3	TRBD1	TRBV19
TGTGCCAGTCTAGGGAGGGGCGGGGATCAGCCCCAGCATTTT	CASLGRGGDQPQHF	.	TRBJ1-5	.	TRBV19
TGTGCCAGCAGCTTAGGGGACAGGGAATATGAAAAACTGTTTTTT	CASSLGDREYEKLFF	.	TRBJ1-4	TRBD1	TRBV7-9
TGTGCCAGCAGCCTGGTGGGGGCCGCTGGAAACACCATATATTTT	CASSLVGAAGNTIYF	few	TRBJ1-3	.	TRBV5-4
TGTGCCATCAGTGAGGATATTATGGAGGGGGAAAAACTGTTTTTT	CAISEDIMEGEKLFF	.	TRBJ1-4	.	TRBV10-3
TGCGCCAGCAGCCAAGAAAAGGGGCCCATTATCTATGGCTACACCTTC	CASSQEKGPIIYGYTF	.	TRBJ1-2	.	TRBV4-3
TGTGCCAGCAGCTTGAACGAGGGTGAAAAACTGTTTTTT	CASSLNEGEKLFF	.	TRBJ1-4	.	TRBV7-2
TGCGCCAGCAGCTTAACAGGGATGGAGGGCTACACCTTC	CASSLTGMEGYTF	.	TRBJ1-2	.	TRBV5-1
TGTGCCAGCAGCTCCCGTACGGGGAACACTGAAGCTTTCTTT	CASSSRTGNTEAFF	few	TRBJ1-1	.	TRBV11-2
TGTGCCAGCAGCCAAGATTACCTTCCATGGGGCGGCAAAGATACGCAGTATTTT	CASSQDYLPWGGKDTQYF	.	TRBJ2-3	.	TRBV14
TGTGCCTGGAGCCGCTATGTCCAGGGGGTACGAGAGACCCAGTACTTC	CAWSRYVQGVRETQYF	once	TRBJ2-5	TRBD1	TRBV30
TGTGCCATCAGCCCGGGACAGGGACAAGCAGGTAACTCGGACTATGGCTACACCTTC	CAISPGQGQAGNSDYGYTF	.	TRBJ1-2	TRBD1	TRBV10-3
TGTGCCAGCAGCTTAGAGAGTTCTCTAGCGGGAGCTATATCTCTAAGCACAGATACGCAGTATTTT	CASSLESSLAGAISLSTDTQYF	once	TRBJ2-3	TRBD2	TRBV13
TGCGCCAGCAGGGGGCGGGGCGCCAACAATGAGCAGTTCTTC	CASRGRGANNEQFF	.	TRBJ2-1	.	TRBV5-1
TGTGCCAGCAGACCGGGACAGGCCCGGGAGTATGGCTACACCTTC	CASRPGQAREYGYTF	.	TRBJ1-2	TRBD1	TRBV2
TGTGCCAGTAGTCTTGCAGGGACTAGCGGGAGATACATTCAGTACTTC	CASSLAGTSGRYIQYF	.	TRBJ2-4	TRBD2	TRBV19
TGTGCCAGCAGGGGGACAGGGTATGGCTACACCTTC	CASRGTGYGYTF	.	TRBJ1-2	TRBD1	TRBV6-5
TGTGCCAGCCACCCACTAGCGGGGGGGGAAGATACGCAGTATTTT	CASHPLAGGEDTQYF	.	TRBJ2-3	TRBD2	TRBV5-5
TGTGCCAGCAGTCCTACAAGGACTAGCGGCTACGAGCAGTACTTC	CASSPTRTSGYEQYF	.	TRBJ2-7	TRBD2	TRBV27
TGCGCCAGCAGCCCAGCGCCGGGACAGGGGAATTCACCCCTCCACTTT	CASSPAPGQGNSPLHF	once	TRBJ1-6	TRBD1	TRBV10-1
TGCGCCAGCAGTTTTGGCGGGAGAGGAACGGATGAGCAGTTCTTC	CASSFGGRGTDEQFF	.	TRBJ2-1	TRBD2	TRBV5-1
TGTGCCAGCAGCTTCACTCCTGACAATGAGCAGTTCTTC	CASSFTPDNEQFF	.	TRBJ2-1	.	TRBV11-2
TGTGCCAGCAGCCCCAGGGGCCTGAACACTGAAGCTTTCTTT	CASSPRGLNTEAFF	.	TRBJ1-1	.	TRBV3-1/TRBV3-2
TGTGCCAGCAGCTCCCATGTTGGGGGCGTGAACACTGAAGCTTTCTTT	CASSSHVGGVNTEAFF	.	TRBJ1-1	.	TRBV13
TGCAGCGTTGCGGGCAGGACTCAAGAGACCCAGTACTTC	CSVAGRTQETQYF	.	TRBJ2-5	.	TRBV29-1
TGTGCCAGCAGTGAAGGGGAGGTTGGCGCCCACACCTTC	CASSEGEVGAHTF	.	TRBJ1-2	.	TRBV6-1
TGCAGCGTTGCGGGGGGCTGGAACACTGAAGCTTTCTTT	CSVAGGWNTEAFF	once	TRBJ1-1	.	TRBV29-1